Presented here are 22 T cell receptor beta chains from one specimen sequenced in a study of cytomegalovirus exposure and HLA in healthy donors. The PCR had 60 Vbeta and 13 Jbeta primers. The assay was immunoSEQ multiplex PCR, and TCRdb's table has in-frame clones only and misses some. This sample has 200,000 to 250,000 clones, with 82% found just once. The specimen was PBMCs. Receptors originate from a woman in her thirties or forties in good health and CMV-seropositive.

This rearrangement joins TRBV9 to TRBJ2-3, with TRBD1 identical over 7 bases. The ends lost 4 bases at V and 4 bases at J; junction bases unmatched: 9. Looked up from germline, CDR1 is SGDLS and CDR2 is YYNGEE. The length of the CDR3 is 15 residues. In DNA, the CDR3 is TGTGCCAGCAGCCTCCCCCACCAGGGGGCAGATACGCAGTATTTT. It encodes CASSLPHQGADTQYF.

The gene calls are TRBV7-9 and TRBJ1-6; TRBD1 matches 8 bases. The J segment lost 7 bases and the V segment lost 5 bases, leaving 4 bases of the junction unmatched. CDR1 and CDR2 (germline): SEHNR, FQNEAQ (reference sequence). This CDR3 has 14 residues. The CDR3 DNA follows: TGTGCCAGCAGCCCTGACAGGGGAAATTCACCCCTCCACTTT. This translates into CASSPDRGNSPLHF.

The J gene is TRBJ1-5, the V gene TRBV19; D is uncertain. The CDR3 spans 13 residues. V was shortened by 1 base and J by 6 bases, with 7 bases between the two germline ends. Germline V gene data show CDR1 as LNHDA and CDR2 as SQIVND (reference sequence). The CDR3 sequence is CASSIVDTQPQHF. The CDR3 DNA sequence: TGTGCCAGTAGTATAGTCGACACTCAGCCCCAGCATTTT.

The rearrangement uses TRBV7-2 and TRBJ2-7; D gene uncertain. CDR3 size: 13 residues. CDR1 is SGHTA, CDR2 FQGNSA, per germline. Trimming took off 4 bases at V and 0 bases at J, with 7 bases between the two ends. The CDR3, as DNA: TGTGCCAGCAGCTCCACAAGCTCCTACGAGCAGTACTTC. Protein: CASSSTSSYEQYF.

This chain connects TRBV7-3 to TRBJ2-1; tentative D call: TRBD1 (6 bases). The germline V gene encodes CDR1 SGHTA and CDR2 FQGTGA. V was pared by 5 bases and J by 1 base, with 18 bases between. The CDR3 sequence is 17 residues long. The CDR3, as DNA: TGTGCCAGCAGCCCGGCCCTCGCCACAGGGTCCTACAATGAGCAGTTCTTC. This codes for CASSPALATGSYNEQFF.

This chain connects TRBV4-2 to TRBJ1-2, with 11 nucleotides matching TRBD1. CDR3 length: 15 residues. V dropped 2 bases and J dropped 2; count of bases not matched to a gene: 1. Germline assignment: CDR1 LGHNA and CDR2 YNFKEQ. This CDR3 reads CASSQRDRGNYGYTF. Here the CDR3 DNA reads TGTGCCAGCAGCCAAAGGGACAGGGGGAACTATGGCTACACCTTC.

The CDR3 nucleotides are TGTGCCACCAGCAGACCCTTAGTCAATGAGCAGTTCTTC. It specifies CATSRPLVNEQFF. The V and J genes are TRBV15 and TRBJ2-1; D unresolved. Trimming cost V 2 bases and J 6 bases, with 8 bases left between them. CDR3 length: 13 residues. CDR1 LNHNV and CDR2 YYDKDF come from the germline V gene (reference sequence).

The chain recombines TRBV7-2 with TRBJ1-3; 7 nucleotides agree with TRBD1. From germline, CDR1 is SGHTA and CDR2 FQGNSA. V trimming: 2 bases; J trimming: 0 bases; junction bases outside the gene matches: 4. The CDR3 has 16 amino acids. CDR3 sequence (DNA): TGTGCCAGCAGCTTACAGGGGGTCGCCTCTGGAAACACCATATATTTT. Translating it yields CASSLQGVASGNTIYF.

Points on this clone: Other nucleotide sequences in the sample specify the same CDR3. The chain combines TRBV11-1 with TRBJ2-3; 8 bases align to TRBD1. The V and J ends lost 5 bases and 5 bases, in that order; junction bases with no gene match: 21. Germline CDR1 is SGHAT and CDR2 is FQDESV (reference sequence). The CDR3 loop spans 19 amino acids. The CDR3 DNA is TGTGCCAGCAGCCTACCAACTCGCGACCCAGGGGGCAGAATAGATACGCAGTATTTT. Protein: CASSLPTRDPGGRIDTQYF.

The V gene is TRBV5-1, the J gene TRBJ2-3; 8 nucleotides match TRBD2. Trimming at V came to 2 bases and at J to 7 bases, leaving 9 bases not matched to a gene. The CDR3 totals 15 residues. Germline V CDR1 and CDR2: SGHRS, YFSETQ. This CDR3 reads CASSLNRGGSNTQYF. CDR3 bases: TGCGCCAGCAGCTTAAACCGGGGGGGCTCAAATACGCAGTATTTT.

This chain links TRBV30 with TRBJ2-1; D uncertain. CDR1 is GTSNPN, CDR2 SVGIG, per germline (reference sequence). The V end lost 2 bases, the J end lost 2 bases, and 10 bases lay between the germline ends. This CDR3 has 14 residues. In DNA, the CDR3 is TGTGCCTGGAGTCTGACTTATGCCTACAATGAGCAGTTCTTC. This gives the protein CAWSLTYAYNEQFF.

This clone was recorded a few times. The chain employs TRBV19 and TRBJ1-5; 9 bases are shared with TRBD1. The CDR3 loop spans 13 amino acids. Germline CDR1 and CDR2: LNHDA and SQIVND (reference sequence). J gave up 6 bases and V 7 bases, and 4 bases lay outside the gene matches. In nucleotides, the CDR3 is TGTGCCAGTAAAACAGGGGGCGTTCAGCCCCAGCATTTT. Amino acid sequence: CASKTGGVQPQHF.

The sample holds one count of this clone. V gene TRBV11-2 combines with J gene TRBJ2-3; tentative D call: TRBD1 (6 bases). CDR1 and CDR2 from the germline V gene are SGHAT and FQNNGV. The CDR3 sequence is 13 residues long. V lost 1 base and J lost 6, with 8 bases in between. The CDR3 DNA sequence: TGTGCCAGCAGCTTAGGCACAGGGGATACGCAGTATTTT. Protein sequence: CASSLGTGDTQYF.

V usage is TRBV5-6 and J usage is TRBJ1-6, with D uncertain. Germline assignment: CDR1 SGHDT and CDR2 YYEEEE. The CDR3 has 14 amino acids. The V gene lost 1 base and the J gene lost 5 bases, with 7 bases spanning the gap. The CDR3 DNA is TGTGCCAGCAGCTTGTTGGCAAATAATTCACCCCTCCACTTT. Protein product: CASSLLANNSPLHF.

This chain uses TRBV15 with TRBJ2-7; TRBD2 aligns across 10 bases. Germline CDR1 is LNHNV and CDR2 is YYDKDF (reference sequence). CDR3 size: 15 residues. The trim removed 5 bases at V and 2 bases at J, leaving 6 bases unmatched. CDR3 amino acids: CATSVRTSGTYEQYF. The CDR3 DNA sequence: TGTGCCACCAGCGTCAGGACTAGCGGAACCTACGAGCAGTACTTC.

The chain recombines TRBV7-9 with TRBJ2-1; 11 bases align to TRBD1. This CDR3 has 17 amino acids. J lost 2 bases, V lost 5 bases, and 8 bases had no gene match. CDR1 SEHNR and CDR2 FQNEAQ come from the germline V gene (reference sequence). Written as DNA, the CDR3 is TGTGCCAGCAGCGAACAATTGGGACAGGGGGCCTACAATGAGCAGTTCTTC. This gives the protein CASSEQLGQGAYNEQFF.

The CDR3 here is CASSMTENTEAFF. The CDR3 coding sequence is TGTGCCAGCAGCATGACAGAGAACACTGAAGCTTTCTTT. V is TRBV7-3 and J is TRBJ1-1; TRBD1 is a possible D gene (5 bases). CDR3 length: 13 amino acids. The V end lost 5 bases, the J end lost 1 base, and 8 bases lay between the germline ends. Per the germline V gene, CDR1 is SGHTA and CDR2 is FQGTGA.

This clone was seen more than once but under ten times. The CDR3 nucleotides are TGCGCCAGCAGTCGGGGAGTGGGGACTAGCGCCTACAATGAGCAGTTCTTC. This encodes CASSRGVGTSAYNEQFF. This sequence joins TRBV5-1 and TRBJ2-1, with 10 bases that match TRBD2. The CDR3 consists of 17 residues. CDR1 is SGHRS, CDR2 YFSETQ, per germline. The ends lost 5 bases at V and 2 bases at J; junction bases unmatched: 10. The full variable domain, in which reference TRBV5-1 and TRBJ2-1 provide the parts outside the CDR3, is KAGVTQTPRYLIKTRGQQVTLSCSPISGHRSVSWYQQTPGQGLQFLFEYFSETQRNKGNFPGRFSGRQFSNSRSEMNVSTLELGDSALYLCASSRGVGTSAYNEQFFGPGTRLTVL.

CDR3 in amino acids: CASSPQSGTDTQYF. The CDR3 DNA sequence: TGTGCCAGCAGCCCCCAAAGCGGGACAGATACGCAGTATTTT. This rearrangement joins TRBV7-3 to TRBJ2-3; D might be TRBD2 (6 bases). The V and J ends lost 5 bases and 3 bases respectively, with 12 bases between them. The CDR3 consists of 14 residues. Germline V gives CDR1 SGHTA, CDR2 FQGTGA.

The rearrangement links TRBV7-9 to TRBJ2-6; D may be TRBD1 (5 bases). The CDR3 is 17 amino acids. The V end was cut by 3 bases, the J end by 0 bases, with 12 bases between. Per the germline V gene, CDR1 is SEHNR and CDR2 is FQNEAQ (reference sequence). This chain's CDR3 is CASSFKGFGSGANVLTF. DNA of the CDR3: TGTGCCAGCAGCTTTAAGGGGTTTGGCTCTGGGGCCAACGTCCTGACTTTC. The whole variable domain, remainder taken from reference TRBV7-9 and TRBJ2-6, is DTGVSQNPRHKITKRGQNVTFRCDPISEHNRLYWYRQTLGQGPEFLTYFQNEAQLEKSRLLSDRFSAERPKGSFSTLEIQRTEQGDSAMYLCASSFKGFGSGANVLTFGAGSRLTVL.

The chain combines TRBV7-9 with TRBJ2-2; 7 bases fit TRBD2. The CDR3 runs 15 residues. J gave up 4 bases and V 4 bases, and 6 bases lay outside the gene matches. The germline V gene has CDR1 SEHNR and CDR2 FQNEAQ (reference sequence). The CDR3 here is CASSSWTRGTGELFF. CDR3 nucleotides: TGTGCCAGCAGCTCCTGGACTAGGGGCACCGGGGAGCTGTTTTTT.

The genes are TRBV19 and TRBJ2-1; perhaps TRBD2 as D (6 bases). Trimming stripped 3 bases from V and 5 bases from J, with 11 bases between. The CDR3 consists of 14 residues. Germline values: CDR1 LNHDA, CDR2 SQIVND (reference sequence). Here the CDR3 reads CASSMGGTHNEQFF. The CDR3 DNA is TGTGCCAGTAGTATGGGCGGGACCCACAATGAGCAGTTCTTC.